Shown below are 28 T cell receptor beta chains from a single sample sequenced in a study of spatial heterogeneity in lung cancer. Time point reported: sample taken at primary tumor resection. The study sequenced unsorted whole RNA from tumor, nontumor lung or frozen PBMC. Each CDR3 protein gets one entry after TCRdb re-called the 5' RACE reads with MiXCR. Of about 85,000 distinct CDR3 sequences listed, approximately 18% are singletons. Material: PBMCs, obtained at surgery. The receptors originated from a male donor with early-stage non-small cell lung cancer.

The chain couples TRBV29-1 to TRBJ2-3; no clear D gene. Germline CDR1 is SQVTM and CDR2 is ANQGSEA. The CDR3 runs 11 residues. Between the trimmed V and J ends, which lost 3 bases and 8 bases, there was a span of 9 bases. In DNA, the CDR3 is TGCAGCGTTGAGGCATCAACTACGCAGTATTTT. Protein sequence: CSVEASTTQYF.

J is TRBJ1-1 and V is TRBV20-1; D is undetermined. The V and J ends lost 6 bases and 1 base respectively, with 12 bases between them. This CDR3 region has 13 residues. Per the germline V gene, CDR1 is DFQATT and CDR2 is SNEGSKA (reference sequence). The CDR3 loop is CSAYKSRNTEAFF. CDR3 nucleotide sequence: TGCAGTGCGTATAAGTCCAGGAACACTGAAGCTTTCTTT.

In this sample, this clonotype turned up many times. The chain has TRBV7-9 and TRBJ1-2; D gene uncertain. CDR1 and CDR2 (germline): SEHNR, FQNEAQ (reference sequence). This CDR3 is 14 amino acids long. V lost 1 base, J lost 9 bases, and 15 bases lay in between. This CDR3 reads CASSLGRAFTRYTF. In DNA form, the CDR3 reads TGTGCCAGCAGCTTAGGGAGAGCGTTCACCCGCTACACCTTC.

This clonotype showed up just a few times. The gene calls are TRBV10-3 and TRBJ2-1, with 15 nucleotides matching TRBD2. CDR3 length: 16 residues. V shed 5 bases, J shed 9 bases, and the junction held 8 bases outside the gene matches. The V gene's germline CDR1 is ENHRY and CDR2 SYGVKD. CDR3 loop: CAISPGTSGRRGEQFF. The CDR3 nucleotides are TGTGCCATCAGTCCCGGGACTAGCGGGAGGAGGGGTGAGCAGTTCTTC.

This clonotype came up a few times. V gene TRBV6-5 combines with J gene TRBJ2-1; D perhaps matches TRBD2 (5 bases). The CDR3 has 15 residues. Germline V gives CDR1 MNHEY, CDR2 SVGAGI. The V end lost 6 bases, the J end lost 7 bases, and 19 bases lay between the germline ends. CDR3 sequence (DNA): TGTGCCAGCAGCCCAGCAGAGTCTAGAGGGAATGAGCAGTTCTTC. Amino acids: CASSPAESRGNEQFF.

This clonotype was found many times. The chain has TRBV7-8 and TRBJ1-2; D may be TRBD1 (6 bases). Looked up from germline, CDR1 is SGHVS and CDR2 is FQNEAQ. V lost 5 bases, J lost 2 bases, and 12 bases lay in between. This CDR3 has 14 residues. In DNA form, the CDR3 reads TGTGCCAGCAGCCCCGAGGGACAAAACTATGGCTACACCTTC. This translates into CASSPEGQNYGYTF.

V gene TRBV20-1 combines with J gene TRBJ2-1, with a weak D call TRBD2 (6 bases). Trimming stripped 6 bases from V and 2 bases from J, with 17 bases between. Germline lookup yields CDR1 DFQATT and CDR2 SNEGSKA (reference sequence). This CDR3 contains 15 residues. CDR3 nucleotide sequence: TGCAGTGCCCCCCGGGCTAGCGCCACCTACAATGAGCAGTTCTTC. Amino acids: CSAPRASATYNEQFF.

The CDR3 DNA is TGCAGTGCTAGACCGACAGGGGCTCTAATCGATGAGCAGTTCTTC. This sequence encodes CSARPTGALIDEQFF. This sequence joins TRBV20-1 and TRBJ2-1; 8 bases line up with TRBD1. The germline gives CDR1 DFQATT, CDR2 SNEGSKA (reference sequence). The J segment lost 8 bases and the V segment lost 2 bases, leaving 11 bases of the junction unmatched. The CDR3 spans 15 residues.

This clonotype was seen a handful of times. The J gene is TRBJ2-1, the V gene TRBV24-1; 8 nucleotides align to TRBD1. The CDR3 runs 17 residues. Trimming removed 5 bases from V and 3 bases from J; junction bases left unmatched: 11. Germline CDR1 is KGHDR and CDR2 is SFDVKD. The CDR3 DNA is TGTGCCACCAGTGCCGCGGGACAGGAAGGAGTCTACAATGAGCAGTTCTTC. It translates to CATSAAGQEGVYNEQFF.

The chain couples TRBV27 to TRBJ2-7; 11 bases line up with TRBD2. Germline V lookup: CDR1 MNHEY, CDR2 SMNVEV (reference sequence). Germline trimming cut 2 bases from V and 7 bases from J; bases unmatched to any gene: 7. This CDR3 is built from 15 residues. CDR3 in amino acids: CASSLRGLAGGEQYF. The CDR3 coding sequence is TGTGCCAGCAGTTTAAGGGGGCTAGCGGGAGGTGAGCAGTACTTC.

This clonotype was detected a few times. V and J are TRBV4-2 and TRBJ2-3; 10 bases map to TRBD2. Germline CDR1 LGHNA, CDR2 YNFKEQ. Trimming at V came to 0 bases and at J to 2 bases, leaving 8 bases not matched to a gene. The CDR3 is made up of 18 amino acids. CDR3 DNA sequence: TGTGCCAGCAGCCAAGATCAGTTAGCGGGGGGAACCACAGATACGCAGTATTTT. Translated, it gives CASSQDQLAGGTTDTQYF.

CDR3 in amino acids: CASSEARETSGRLYEQYF. CDR3 in DNA: TGTGCCAGCAGTGAAGCGCGGGAAACTAGCGGGAGGTTATACGAGCAGTACTTC. The rearrangement uses TRBV6-1 and TRBJ2-7, with 12 bases matching TRBD2. J was trimmed by 4 bases and V by 0 bases; bases with no gene match: 10. The CDR3 has 18 residues. CDR1 and CDR2 (germline): MNHNS, SASEGT.

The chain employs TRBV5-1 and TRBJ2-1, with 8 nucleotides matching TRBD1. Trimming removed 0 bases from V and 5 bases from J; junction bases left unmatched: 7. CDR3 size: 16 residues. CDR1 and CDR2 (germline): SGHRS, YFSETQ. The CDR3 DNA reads TGCGCCAGCAGCTTGGATCCCGACAGGGGCAACAATGAGCAGTTCTTC. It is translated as CASSLDPDRGNNEQFF.

This CDR3 reads CASSLSNYEQYF. In DNA, the CDR3 is TGTGCCAGCAGCCTCAGCAACTACGAGCAGTACTTC. The chain has TRBV12-3 or TRBV12-4 and TRBJ2-7, with D uncertain. The V end was cut by 6 bases, the J end by 3 bases, with 9 bases between. This CDR3 has 12 amino acids.

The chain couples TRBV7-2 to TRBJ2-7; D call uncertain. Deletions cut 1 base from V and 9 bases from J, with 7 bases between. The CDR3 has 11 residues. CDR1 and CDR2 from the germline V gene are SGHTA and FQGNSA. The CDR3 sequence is CASSLGVVQYF. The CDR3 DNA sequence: TGTGCCAGCAGCTTAGGCGTGGTGCAGTACTTC.

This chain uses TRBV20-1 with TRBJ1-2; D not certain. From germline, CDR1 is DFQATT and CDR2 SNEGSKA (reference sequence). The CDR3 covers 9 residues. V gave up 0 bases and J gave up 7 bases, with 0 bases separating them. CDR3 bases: TGCAGTGCTAGAGATGGCTACACCTTC. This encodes CSARDGYTF.

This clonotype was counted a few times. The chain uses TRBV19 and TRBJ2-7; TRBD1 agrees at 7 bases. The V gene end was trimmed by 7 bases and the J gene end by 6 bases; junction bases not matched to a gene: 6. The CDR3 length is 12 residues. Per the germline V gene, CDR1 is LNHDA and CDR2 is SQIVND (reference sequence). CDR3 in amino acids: CASTDRDFEQYF. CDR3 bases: TGTGCCAGTACCGACAGGGATTTCGAGCAGTACTTC.

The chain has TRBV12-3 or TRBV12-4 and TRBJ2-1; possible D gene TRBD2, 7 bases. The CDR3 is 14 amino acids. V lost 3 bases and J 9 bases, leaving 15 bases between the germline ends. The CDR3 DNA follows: TGTGCCAGCAGTTTTAAGGGGGGGGACGGTGAGCAGTTCTTC. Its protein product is CASSFKGGDGEQFF.

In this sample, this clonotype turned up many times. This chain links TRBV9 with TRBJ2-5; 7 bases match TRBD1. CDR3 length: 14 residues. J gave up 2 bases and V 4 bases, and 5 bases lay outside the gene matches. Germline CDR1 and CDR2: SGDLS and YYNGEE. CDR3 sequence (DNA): TGTGCCAGCAGCCAGACAGGGCATCAAGAGACCCAGTACTTC. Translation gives CASSQTGHQETQYF. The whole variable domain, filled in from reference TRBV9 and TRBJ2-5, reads DSGVTQTPKHLITATGQRVTLRCSPRSGDLSVYWYQQSLDQGLQFLIQYYNGEERAKGNILERFSAQQFPDLHSELNLSSLELGDSALYFCASSQTGHQETQYFGPGTRLLVL.

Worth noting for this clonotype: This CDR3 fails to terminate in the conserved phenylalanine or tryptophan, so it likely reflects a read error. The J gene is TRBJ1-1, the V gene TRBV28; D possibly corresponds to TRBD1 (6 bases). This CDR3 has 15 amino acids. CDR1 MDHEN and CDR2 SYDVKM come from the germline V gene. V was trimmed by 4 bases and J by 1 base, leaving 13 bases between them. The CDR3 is CASSYRQAGNTEAFS. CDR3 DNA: TGTGCCAGCAGTTATCGACAGGCGGGGAACACTGAAGCTTTCTCT.

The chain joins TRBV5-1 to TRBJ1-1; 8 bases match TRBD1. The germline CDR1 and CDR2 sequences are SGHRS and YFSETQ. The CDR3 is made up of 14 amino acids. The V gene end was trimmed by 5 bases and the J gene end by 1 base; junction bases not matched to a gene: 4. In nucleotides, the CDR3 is TGCGCCAGCAGGGCCGGGACAGGGAACACTGAAGCTTTCTTT. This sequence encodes CASRAGTGNTEAFF. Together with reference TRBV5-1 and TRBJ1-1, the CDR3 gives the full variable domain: KAGVTQTPRYLIKTRGQQVTLSCSPISGHRSVSWYQQTPGQGLQFLFEYFSETQRNKGNFPGRFSGRQFSNSRSEMNVSTLELGDSALYLCASRAGTGNTEAFFGQGTRLTVV.

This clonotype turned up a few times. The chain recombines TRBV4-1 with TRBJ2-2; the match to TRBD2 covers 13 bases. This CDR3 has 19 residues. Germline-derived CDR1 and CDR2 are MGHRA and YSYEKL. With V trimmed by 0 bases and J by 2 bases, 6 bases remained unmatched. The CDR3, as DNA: TGCGCCAGCAGCCAAGACTCGGGACTAGCGGGAACTAACACCGGGGAGCTGTTTTTT. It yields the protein CASSQDSGLAGTNTGELFF.

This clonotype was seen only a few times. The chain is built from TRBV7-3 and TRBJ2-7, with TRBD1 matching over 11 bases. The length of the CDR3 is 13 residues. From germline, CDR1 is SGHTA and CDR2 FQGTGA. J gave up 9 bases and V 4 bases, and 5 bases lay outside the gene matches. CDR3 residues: CASSSRTGGRQYF. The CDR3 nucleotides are TGTGCCAGCAGCTCCCGGACAGGGGGCAGGCAGTACTTC.

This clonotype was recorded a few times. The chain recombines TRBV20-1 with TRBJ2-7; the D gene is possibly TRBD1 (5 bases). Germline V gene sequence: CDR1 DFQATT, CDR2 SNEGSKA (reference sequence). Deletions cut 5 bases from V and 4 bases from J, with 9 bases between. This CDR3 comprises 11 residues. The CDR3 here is CSALQEYEQYF. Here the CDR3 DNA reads TGCAGTGCTTTACAGGAATACGAGCAGTACTTC.

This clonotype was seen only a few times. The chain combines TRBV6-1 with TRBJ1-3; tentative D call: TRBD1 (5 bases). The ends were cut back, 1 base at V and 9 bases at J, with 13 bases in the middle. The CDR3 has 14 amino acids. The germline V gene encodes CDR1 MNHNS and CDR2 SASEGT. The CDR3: CASSEGEDTGTIYF. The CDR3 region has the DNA TGTGCCAGCAGTGAAGGGGAGGACACTGGCACCATATATTTT.

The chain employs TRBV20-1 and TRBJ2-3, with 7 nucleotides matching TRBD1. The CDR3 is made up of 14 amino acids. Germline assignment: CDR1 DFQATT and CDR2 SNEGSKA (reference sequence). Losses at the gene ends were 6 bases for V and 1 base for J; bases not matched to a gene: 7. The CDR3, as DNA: TGCAGTGCCCCGAAGCAGGGGGGCACAGATACGCAGTATTTT. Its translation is CSAPKQGGTDTQYF.

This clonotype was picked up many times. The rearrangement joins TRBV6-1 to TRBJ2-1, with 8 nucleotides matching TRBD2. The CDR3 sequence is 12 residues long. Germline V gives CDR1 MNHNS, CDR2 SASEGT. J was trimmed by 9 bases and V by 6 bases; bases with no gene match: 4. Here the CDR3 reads CASSASGGEQFF. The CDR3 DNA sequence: TGTGCCAGCAGCGCAAGCGGGGGTGAGCAGTTCTTC.

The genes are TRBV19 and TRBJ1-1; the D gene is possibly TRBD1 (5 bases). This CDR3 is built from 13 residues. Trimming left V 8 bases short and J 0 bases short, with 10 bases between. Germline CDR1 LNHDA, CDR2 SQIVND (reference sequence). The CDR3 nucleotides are TGTGCCAGTGGGGGAACCCTGAACACTGAAGCTTTCTTT. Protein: CASGGTLNTEAFF.